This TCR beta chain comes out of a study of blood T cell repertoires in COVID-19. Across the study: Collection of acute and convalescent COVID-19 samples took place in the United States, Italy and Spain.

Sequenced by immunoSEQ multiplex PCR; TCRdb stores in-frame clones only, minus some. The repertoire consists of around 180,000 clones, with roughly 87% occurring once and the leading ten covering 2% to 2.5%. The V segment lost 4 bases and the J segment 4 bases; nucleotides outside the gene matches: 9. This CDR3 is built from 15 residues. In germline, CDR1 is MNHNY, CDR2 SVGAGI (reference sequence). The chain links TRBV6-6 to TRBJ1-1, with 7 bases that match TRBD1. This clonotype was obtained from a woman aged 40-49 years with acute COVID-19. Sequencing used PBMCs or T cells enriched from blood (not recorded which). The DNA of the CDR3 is TGTGCCAGCAGTTTCAAACAGGGGACGGGCACTGAAGCTTTCTTT. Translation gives CASSFKQGTGTEAFF.